The clone carrying this TCR beta chain came up once. Participants came from roughly 24 US areas, aged roughly 18 to 89 years. Donors in Cohort 3 who had recovered were those with two negative PCRs, healthcare professional clearance, or resolution of their symptoms. The data were taken from a study of blood T cell repertoires in COVID-19. Study details: Nucleic acid was either cDNA or gDNA, and it came from T cells, B-cell-depleted T cells, or PBMCs.

The CDR3 spans 13 residues. Germline-derived CDR1 and CDR2 are SGHRS and YFSETQ. V lost 4 bases and J 13 bases, leaving 18 bases between the germline ends. Original processing notes: Amplification with reference gene primers provided the estimates of nucleated cell counts. Using immunoSEQ multiplex PCR, the repertoire was profiled, and TCRdb retains in-frame clones only, with some absent. V and J calls and clone size are those listed in that table; D and trimming were worked out from the DNA. This sample has hundreds of thousands of clones, with around 85% found just once. The V and J genes are TRBV5-1 and TRBJ2-1, with D possibly being TRBD2 (6 bases). Sequenced sample: PBMCs or T cells enriched from blood (not recorded which). The TCR comes from a woman aged 40 to 50 who had recovered from COVID-19. CDR3 sequence (DNA): TGCGCCAGCAGCGCCCCCCTAGGAGGGCTCCAGTTCTTC. Its translation: CASSAPLGGLQFF.